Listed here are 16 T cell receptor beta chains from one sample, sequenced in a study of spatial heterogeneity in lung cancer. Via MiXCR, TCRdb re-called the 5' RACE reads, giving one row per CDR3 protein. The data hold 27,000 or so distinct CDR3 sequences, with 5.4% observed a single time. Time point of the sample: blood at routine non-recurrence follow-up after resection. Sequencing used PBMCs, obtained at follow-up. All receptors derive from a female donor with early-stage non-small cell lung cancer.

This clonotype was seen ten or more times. CDR3: CAISESAGDIQYF. DNA for the CDR3: TGTGCCATCAGTGAGTCTGCGGGAGACATTCAGTACTTC. The chain combines TRBV10-3 with TRBJ2-4; 7 bases align to TRBD2. There are 13 residues in the CDR3. Trimming cost V 0 bases and J 8 bases; bases outside gene matches: 1. In germline, CDR1 is ENHRY, CDR2 SYGVKD.

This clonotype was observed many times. The CDR3 DNA reads as TGTGCCACCAGCATTGGAGGGTTCGGCACCGGGGAGCTGTTTTTT. This sequence encodes CATSIGGFGTGELFF. This chain uses TRBV15 with TRBJ2-2; the D gene is possibly TRBD2 (6 bases). CDR1 is LNHNV, CDR2 YYDKDF, per germline (reference sequence). The germline V and J ends were trimmed by 4 bases and 4 bases, with 13 bases remaining between them. This CDR3 spans 15 amino acids.

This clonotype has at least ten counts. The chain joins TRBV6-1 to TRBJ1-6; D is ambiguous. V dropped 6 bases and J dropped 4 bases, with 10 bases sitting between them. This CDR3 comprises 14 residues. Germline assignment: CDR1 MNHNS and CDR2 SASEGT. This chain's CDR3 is CASRGGPYNSPLHF. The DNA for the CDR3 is TGTGCCAGCAGGGGAGGGCCGTATAATTCACCCCTCCACTTT.

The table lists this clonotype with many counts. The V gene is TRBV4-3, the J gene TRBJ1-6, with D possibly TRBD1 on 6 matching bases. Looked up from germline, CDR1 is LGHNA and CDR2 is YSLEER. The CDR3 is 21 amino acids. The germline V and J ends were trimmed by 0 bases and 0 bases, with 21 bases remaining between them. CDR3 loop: CASSQDVLSETGRSYNSPLHF. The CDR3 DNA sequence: TGCGCCAGCAGCCAAGATGTTTTAAGTGAGACAGGTCGCTCCTATAATTCACCCCTCCACTTT.

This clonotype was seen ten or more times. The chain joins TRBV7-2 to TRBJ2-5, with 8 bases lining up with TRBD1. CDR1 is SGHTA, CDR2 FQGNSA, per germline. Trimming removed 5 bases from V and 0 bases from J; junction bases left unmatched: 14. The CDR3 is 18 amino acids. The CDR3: CASSHRGRQGRYQETQYF. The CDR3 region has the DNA TGTGCCAGCAGCCACCGAGGAAGACAGGGGCGGTACCAAGAGACCCAGTACTTC.

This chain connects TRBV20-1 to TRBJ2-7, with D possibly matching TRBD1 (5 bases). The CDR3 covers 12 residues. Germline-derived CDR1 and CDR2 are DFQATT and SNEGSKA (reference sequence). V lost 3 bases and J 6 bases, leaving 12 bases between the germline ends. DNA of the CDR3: TGCAGTGCTAGTGCCCAGGGCTCCGAGCAGTACTTC. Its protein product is CSASAQGSEQYF.

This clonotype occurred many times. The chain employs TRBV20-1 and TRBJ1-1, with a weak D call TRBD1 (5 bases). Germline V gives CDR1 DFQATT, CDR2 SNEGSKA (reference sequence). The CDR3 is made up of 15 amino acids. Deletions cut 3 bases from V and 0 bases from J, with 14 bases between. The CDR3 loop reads CSASEDSRMNTEAFF. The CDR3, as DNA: TGCAGTGCTAGTGAAGACAGCCGCATGAACACTGAAGCTTTCTTT.

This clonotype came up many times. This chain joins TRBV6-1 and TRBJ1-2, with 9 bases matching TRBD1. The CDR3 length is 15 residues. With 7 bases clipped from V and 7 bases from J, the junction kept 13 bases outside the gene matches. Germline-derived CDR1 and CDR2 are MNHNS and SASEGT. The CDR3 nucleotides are TGTGCCAGCATAGTGGGACAGGGAGGTTTTGCTGGCTACACCTTC. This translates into CASIVGQGGFAGYTF.

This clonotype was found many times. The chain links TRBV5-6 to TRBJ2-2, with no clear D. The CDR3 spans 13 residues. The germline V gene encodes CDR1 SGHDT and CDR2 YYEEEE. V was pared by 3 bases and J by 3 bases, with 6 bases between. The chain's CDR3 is CASSSRYTGELFF. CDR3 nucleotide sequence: TGTGCCAGCAGCTCCAGGTACACCGGGGAGCTGTTTTTT.

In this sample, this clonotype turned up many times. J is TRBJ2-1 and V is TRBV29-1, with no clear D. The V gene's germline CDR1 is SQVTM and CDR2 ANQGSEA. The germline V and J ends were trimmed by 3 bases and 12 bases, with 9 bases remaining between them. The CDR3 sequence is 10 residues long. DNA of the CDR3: TGCAGCGTTGACGGGCCCCGGCAGTTCTTC. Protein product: CSVDGPRQFF.

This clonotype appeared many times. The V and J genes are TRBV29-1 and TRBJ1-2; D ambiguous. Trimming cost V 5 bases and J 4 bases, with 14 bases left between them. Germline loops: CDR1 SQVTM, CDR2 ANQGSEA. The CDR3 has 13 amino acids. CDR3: CSVLAAVGYGYTF. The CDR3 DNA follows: TGCAGCGTTCTAGCAGCAGTTGGCTATGGCTACACCTTC.

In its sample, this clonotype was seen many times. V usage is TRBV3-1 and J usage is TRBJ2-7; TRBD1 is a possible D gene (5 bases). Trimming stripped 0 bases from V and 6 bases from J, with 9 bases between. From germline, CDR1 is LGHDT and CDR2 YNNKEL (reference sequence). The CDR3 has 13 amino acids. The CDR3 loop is CASSQDDRSEQYF. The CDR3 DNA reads TGTGCCAGCAGCCAAGACGACAGATCCGAGCAGTACTTC.

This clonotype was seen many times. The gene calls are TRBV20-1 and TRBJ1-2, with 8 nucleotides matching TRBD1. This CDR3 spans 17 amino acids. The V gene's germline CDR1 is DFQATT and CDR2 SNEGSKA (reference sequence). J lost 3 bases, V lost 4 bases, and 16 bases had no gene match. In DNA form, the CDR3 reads TGCAGTGCTAACCCGGGTCTGGTCGGACAGGGTGACTATGGCTACACCTTC. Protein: CSANPGLVGQGDYGYTF.

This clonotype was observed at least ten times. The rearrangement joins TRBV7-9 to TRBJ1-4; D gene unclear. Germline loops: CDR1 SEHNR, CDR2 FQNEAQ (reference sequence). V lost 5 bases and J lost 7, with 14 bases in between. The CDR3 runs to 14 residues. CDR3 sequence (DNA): TGTGCCAGCAGCCCCCTCCGGTTGGGTGAAAAACTGTTTTTT. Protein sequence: CASSPLRLGEKLFF. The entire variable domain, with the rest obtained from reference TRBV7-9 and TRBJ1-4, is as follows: DTGVSQNPRHKITKRGQNVTFRCDPISEHNRLYWYRQTLGQGPEFLTYFQNEAQLEKSRLLSDRFSAERPKGSFSTLEIQRTEQGDSAMYLCASSPLRLGEKLFFGSGTQLSVL.

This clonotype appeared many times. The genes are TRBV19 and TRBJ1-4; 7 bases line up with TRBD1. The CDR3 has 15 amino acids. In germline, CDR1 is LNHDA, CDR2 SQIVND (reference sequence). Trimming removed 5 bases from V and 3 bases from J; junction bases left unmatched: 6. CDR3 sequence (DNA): TGTGCCAGTAGTGTGACAGGGTCGTCTAATGAAAAACTGTTTTTT. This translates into CASSVTGSSNEKLFF.

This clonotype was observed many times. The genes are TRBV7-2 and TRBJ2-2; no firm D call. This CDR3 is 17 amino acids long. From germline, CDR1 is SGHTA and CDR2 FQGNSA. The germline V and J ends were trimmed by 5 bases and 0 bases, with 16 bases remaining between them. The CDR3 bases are TGTGCCAGCAGCCGCAACTCGAGGCAGTCGAACACCGGGGAGCTGTTTTTT. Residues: CASSRNSRQSNTGELFF.